This passage covers 9 T cell receptor beta chains from one sample sequenced in a study of T cells in Graves' hyperthyroidism and ophthalmopathy. It was RNA transcripts that yielded the amplified TCR beta CDR3 regions. The HTBI primer set served for first-round RT-PCR of the TCR CDR3. TCRdb itself ran the multiplex PCR reads through MiXCR, one entry per CDR3 protein. The sample consists of 360,000 or so distinct CDR3 sequences, 12% to 15% of them appearing once. Sequenced input: blood. The receptors here all came from a woman aged 60-70 years with Graves' ophthalmopathy.

This clonotype was seen a few times. The chain recombines TRBV7-9 with TRBJ2-1; D gene ambiguous. The CDR3 totals 16 residues. V lost 4 bases to trimming and J lost 3 bases, with 16 bases between them. Germline CDR1 SEHNR, CDR2 FQNEAQ (reference sequence). The CDR3 bases are TGTGCCAGCAGCTCCTCAACCCGACCCCTCTACAATGAGCAGTTCTTC. It yields the protein CASSSSTRPLYNEQFF.

Concerning this clonotype itself: A much larger clone is a single base away; this may be a read error. The chain links TRBV5-1 to TRBJ1-2, with D perhaps TRBD1 (6 bases). The V end lost 5 bases, the J end lost 8 bases, and 22 bases lay between the germline ends. The CDR3 has 15 amino acids. Germline CDR1 reads SGHRS; CDR2 reads YFSETQ. CDR3 bases: TGCGCCAGCAGACCCCATCCACAGGGTGCGTACGGCTACACCTTC. Encoded protein: CASRPHPQGAYGYTF. The variable domain in full, completed from reference TRBV5-1 and TRBJ1-2, reads KAGVTQTPRYLIKTRGQQVTLSCSPISGHRSVSWYQQTPGQGLQFLFEYFSETQRNKGNFPGRFSGRQFSNSRSEMNVSTLELGDSALYLCASRPHPQGAYGYTFGSGTRLTVV.

This chain connects TRBV29-1 to TRBJ2-1, with a possible D match to TRBD2 (6 bases). CDR3 size: 15 residues. The ends were cut back, 7 bases at V and 0 bases at J, with 16 bases in the middle. Germline V gene sequence: CDR1 SQVTM, CDR2 ANQGSEA. The chain's CDR3 is CSATQSGLSYNEQFF. CDR3 bases: TGCAGCGCTACTCAAAGCGGGCTCTCCTACAATGAGCAGTTCTTC.

The chain joins TRBV29-1 to TRBJ2-5; possibly TRBD2 for D (6 bases). CDR1 SQVTM and CDR2 ANQGSEA come from the germline V gene. The CDR3 is 14 amino acids. With 4 bases removed from V and 5 bases from J, the gap between germline ends came to 17 bases. The CDR3 DNA reads as TGCAGCGTTGGGGTTGTGGAGGGGATGGAGACCCAGTACTTC. Encoded protein: CSVGVVEGMETQYF.

The rearrangement uses TRBV11-2 and TRBJ2-2; 11 positions match TRBD1. V dropped 0 bases and J dropped 4; count of bases not matched to a gene: 4. CDR1 and CDR2 from the germline V gene are SGHAT and FQNNGV. The CDR3 runs to 17 residues. CDR3: CASSLEDRGLFTGELFF. The CDR3 nucleotides read TGTGCCAGCAGCTTAGAGGACAGGGGGCTCTTCACCGGGGAGCTGTTTTTT.

This clonotype has more than one count but fewer than ten. The chain is built from TRBV7-8 and TRBJ2-3, with no clear D. CDR3 length: 11 residues. Germline CDR1 SGHVS, CDR2 FQNEAQ. V dropped 4 bases and J dropped 6 bases, with 5 bases sitting between them. The CDR3 spells CASSSMDTQYF. CDR3 nucleotides: TGTGCCAGCAGCTCCATGGATACGCAGTATTTT. Supplemented by reference TRBV7-8 and TRBJ2-3, the full variable domain reads GAGVSQSPRYKVAKRGQDVALRCDPISGHVSLFWYQQALGQGPEFLTYFQNEAQLDKSGLPSDRFFAERPEGSVSTLKIQRTQQEDSAVYLCASSSMDTQYFGPGTRLTVL.

The table lists this clonotype with many counts. This sequence joins TRBV28 and TRBJ2-3; no firm D call. Germline loops: CDR1 MDHEN, CDR2 SYDVKM. Trimming pared 7 bases from V and 2 bases from J, leaving 13 bases between. This CDR3 is built from 14 residues. The CDR3 DNA sequence: TGTGCCAGCAAAACAACTCCCTTCACAGATACGCAGTATTTT. Translated: CASKTTPFTDTQYF.

The chain recombines TRBV19 with TRBJ2-7; 7 bases match TRBD1. The CDR3 is made up of 14 amino acids. V trimming: 3 bases; J trimming: 1 base; junction bases outside the gene matches: 3. The germline V gene encodes CDR1 LNHDA and CDR2 SQIVND (reference sequence). CDR3 residues: CASSMGTESYEQYF. The CDR3, as DNA: TGTGCCAGTAGTATGGGGACAGAATCCTACGAGCAGTACTTC. The complete variable domain, with remaining parts taken from reference TRBV19 and TRBJ2-7, reads DGGITQSPKYLFRKEGQNVTLSCEQNLNHDAMYWYRQDPGQGLRLIYYSQIVNDFQKGDIAEGYSVSREKKESFPLTVTSAQKNPTAFYLCASSMGTESYEQYFGPGTRLTVT.

V and J are TRBV19 and TRBJ2-7; TRBD2 matches at 7 bases. Germline V gene sequence: CDR1 LNHDA, CDR2 SQIVND (reference sequence). J was trimmed by 4 bases and V by 1 base; bases with no gene match: 7. The CDR3 is 15 residues long. CDR3 coding DNA: TGTGCCAGTAGTATAGCGGGCGGGAGTGTTTACGAGCAGTACTTC. It encodes CASSIAGGSVYEQYF.